A selection of T cell receptor beta chains follows, all from one sample in a study of identical twins. TCRdb used MiXCR to reprocess the 5' RACE reads, holding one entry per CDR3 protein. This sample yields 1.5 million or so distinct CDR3 sequences, of which around 29% are seen a single time; 0.27% belongs to the top ten. The specimen was cord blood. The receptors shown here come from a newborn girl in good health. The CDR3 runs from the conserved cysteine through the conserved F or W. A D gene is named only where the DNA matches it firmly. Only some rows state a clone size, as once, few, many or a class for expanded clones.

D: TRBD2; V: TRBV29-1; J: TRBJ2-1; size: -; DNA: TGCAGCGTTGCCCGGACTAGCGGTTACAATGAGCAGTTCTTC; CDR3: CSVARTSGYNEQFF
D: -; V: TRBV5-1; J: TRBJ2-5; size: -; DNA: TGCGCCAGCAGTATGGGGGATTCATCCAATGAGCAGTACTTC; CDR3: CASSMGDSSNEQYF
D: -; V: TRBV20-1; J: TRBJ2-3; size: -; DNA: TGCAGTGCCCCTAGGGCTACGCAGTATTTT; CDR3: CSAPRATQYF
D: TRBD1; V: TRBV20-1; J: TRBJ2-1; size: -; DNA: TGCAGTGCTAGTACGGACAGGTACAATGAGCAGTTCTTC; CDR3: CSASTDRYNEQFF
D: TRBD2; V: TRBV7-9; J: TRBJ2-3; size: few; DNA: TGTGCCAGCAGCTTAGTCGGATCGGCGGGAGCCGATACGCAGTATTTT; CDR3: CASSLVGSAGADTQYF
D: TRBD1; V: TRBV9; J: TRBJ1-1; size: -; DNA: TGTGCCAGCAGCCCCGGGACAGGGGGCGGCCTGATAACTGAAGCTTTCTTT; CDR3: CASSPGTGGGLITEAFF
D: -; V: TRBV10-2; J: TRBJ2-5; size: -; DNA: TGCGCCAGCAGTGCGGGAGTGTACCAAGAGACCCAGTACTTC; CDR3: CASSAGVYQETQYF
D: -; V: TRBV2; J: TRBJ1-1; size: few; DNA: TGTGCCAGCAGATCTCTCGGACAGTCGATTGAAGCTTTCTTT; CDR3: CASRSLGQSIEAFF
D: TRBD2; V: TRBV6-1; J: TRBJ2-1; size: -; DNA: TGTGCCAGCAGTGAAATAGGCGCGGGGACCGGGACTAGCAGAAAGCAGTTCTTC; CDR3: CASSEIGAGTGTSRKQFF
D: TRBD2; V: TRBV7-2; J: TRBJ2-1; size: many; DNA: TGTGCCAGCAGCTTACTAGCGGTTCGCTCCTACAATGAGCAGTTCTTC; CDR3: CASSLLAVRSYNEQFF
D: TRBD2; V: TRBV24-1; J: TRBJ2-1; size: few; DNA: TGTGCCACCAGTGACCAATCCTTAGCGGGCTACAATGAGCAGTTCTTC; CDR3: CATSDQSLAGYNEQFF
D: TRBD1; V: TRBV12-3/TRBV12-4; J: TRBJ1-6; size: -; DNA: TGTGCCAGCAGTAAGGGACAGCCCCACCATAATTCACCCCTCCACTTT; CDR3: CASSKGQPHHNSPLHF
D: -; V: TRBV4-1; J: TRBJ2-2; size: -; DNA: TGCGCCAGCAGCCTACTCTGGACGAACACCGGGGAGCTGTTTTTT; CDR3: CASSLLWTNTGELFF
D: TRBD2; V: TRBV5-6; J: TRBJ2-5; size: -; DNA: TGTGCCAGCAGCTTGGTGGGACTAGACAATGAGCAGTACTTC; CDR3: CASSLVGLDNEQYF
D: -; V: TRBV5-1; J: TRBJ2-4; size: many; DNA: TGCGCCAGCAGCTTGAAGGGTAGCCCTCAAAACATTCAGTACTTC; CDR3: CASSLKGSPQNIQYF
D: -; V: TRBV3-1; J: TRBJ1-2; size: few; DNA: TGTGCCAGCAGCCAAGGCAGTACTAACTATGGCTACACCTTC; CDR3: CASSQGSTNYGYTF
D: -; V: TRBV18; J: TRBJ2-3; size: -; DNA: TGTGCCAGCTCACCACCTGGTTCAGGGGGCACAGATACGCAGTATTTT; CDR3: CASSPPGSGGTDTQYF
D: -; V: TRBV7-9; J: TRBJ2-1; size: -; DNA: TGTGCCAGCGGTTCCCGAGGACTCTCCTACAATGAGCAGTTCTTC; CDR3: CASGSRGLSYNEQFF
D: -; V: TRBV5-1; J: TRBJ2-1; size: many; DNA: TGCGCCAGCAGAGGGGGTTCCCCCTTTAGCTCCTACAATGAGCAGTTCTTC; CDR3: CASRGGSPFSSYNEQFF
D: -; V: TRBV3-1; J: TRBJ1-6; size: many; DNA: TGTGCCAGCAGCCATGGACCTGGGCGATCACCCCTCCACTTT; CDR3: CASSHGPGRSPLHF
D: -; V: TRBV27; J: TRBJ2-2; size: -; DNA: TGTGCCAGCAGTTTATTTTGGGACGGTTGGACTACCGGGGAGCTGTTTTTT; CDR3: CASSLFWDGWTTGELFF
D: -; V: TRBV29-1; J: TRBJ1-2; size: few; DNA: TGCAGCGTTGGGGGCGGAGGCGATGGCTACACCTTC; CDR3: CSVGGGGDGYTF